These 3 T cell receptor beta chains were all obtained from the same sample, sequenced in a study of patients and donors after allogeneic stem cell transplantation. MiXCR, applied by TCRdb to the RT-PCR reads, yields one record per CDR3 protein. The sample yields some 230,000 distinct CDR3 sequences, over 12% seen once. Sequences were obtained from blood, either unsorted or a sorted T cell fraction (not recorded which). The source of these receptors is a human donor who was either an allogeneic HSCT recipient or a stem cell or donor lymphocyte infusion donor (not recorded which). It is not recorded whose cells these are; they may come from a transplant donor.

This clonotype was seen only a few times. The rearrangement joins TRBV3-1 to TRBJ2-3; unclear D gene. V was trimmed by 1 base and J by 14 bases, leaving 13 bases between them. CDR3 length: 12 amino acids. Per germline, CDR1 LGHDT and CDR2 YNNKEL (reference sequence). CDR3 in DNA: TGTGCCAGCAGCCAAGGTGGGCGTCGGTCGTATTTT. Translated: CASSQGGRRSYF.

The rearrangement joins TRBV20-1 to TRBJ2-7; TRBD2 matches 10 bases. Germline V lookup: CDR1 DFQATT, CDR2 SNEGSKA (reference sequence). Trimming removed 5 bases from V and 6 bases from J; junction bases left unmatched: 13. The CDR3 contains 15 residues. DNA of the CDR3: TGCAGTGCTTCAATCCCCTTAGCGGGAGGAAGCGAGCAGTACTTC. This sequence encodes CSASIPLAGGSEQYF.

In its sample, this clonotype was seen a few times. The gene calls are TRBV4-3 and TRBJ2-7; D remains ambiguous. The CDR3 length is 16 residues. The germline V and J ends were trimmed by 2 bases and 2 bases, with 16 bases remaining between them. Germline V gives CDR1 LGHNA, CDR2 YSLEER. In DNA form, the CDR3 reads TGCGCCAGCAGCCAATCTCGGGCGAACCCCCCCTACGAGCAGTACTTC. Residues: CASSQSRANPPYEQYF.